The 18 T cell receptor beta chains below were found in one sample sequenced in a study of technical replicates of blood from a handful of donors. Profiling relied on immunoSEQ multiplex PCR, and the TCRdb table lists in-frame clones only, not all of them. The sample has more than 70,000 clones, 85% to 95% seen once. Sequenced material: T cells isolated from PBMCs. Receptor source: a human donor in good health.

The genes are TRBV10-1 and TRBJ2-5; 7 positions match TRBD2. CDR1 is WNHNN, CDR2 SYGVQD, per germline (reference sequence). Trimming removed 2 bases from V and 3 bases from J; junction bases left unmatched: 3. This CDR3 is 14 amino acids long. Here the CDR3 reads CASSEQRGEETQYF. As DNA, the CDR3 is TGCGCCAGCAGTGAGCAGCGGGGAGAAGAGACCCAGTACTTC.

Here the CDR3 reads CASSSLSGRAGSSTDTQYF. The CDR3 bases are TGTGCCAGCAGCTCTCTCAGCGGGAGGGCAGGTTCTAGCACAGATACGCAGTATTTT. The rearrangement links TRBV7-9 to TRBJ2-3, with 10 bases aligning to TRBD2. CDR1 is SEHNR and CDR2 is FQNEAQ in the germline V gene (reference sequence). The CDR3 sequence is 19 residues long. V lost 4 bases to trimming and J lost 0 bases; unmatched junction nucleotides: 13.

J is TRBJ2-3 and V is TRBV19; possible D gene TRBD2, 5 bases. V lost 1 base, J lost 2 bases, and 13 bases lay in between. The CDR3 is 16 residues long. In germline, CDR1 is LNHDA, CDR2 SQIVND (reference sequence). CDR3 sequence reads: CASSIAVLASTDTQYF. For the CDR3, the DNA is TGTGCCAGTAGTATAGCGGTCCTAGCCTCCACAGATACGCAGTATTTT.

The genes are TRBV28 and TRBJ2-4, with TRBD1 identical over 8 bases. J gave up 7 bases and V 4 bases, and 6 bases lay outside the gene matches. The CDR3 is 14 residues long. Germline V gene lookup returns CDR1 MDHEN and CDR2 SYDVKM. CDR3 DNA: TGTGCCAGCAGTTCACAGGGGGAAGGTAACATTCAGTACTTC. Protein sequence: CASSSQGEGNIQYF.

In its sample, this clone was seen once. This chain links TRBV19 with TRBJ1-2; 7 bases line up with TRBD1. The CDR3 spans 14 residues. Trimming removed 7 bases from V and 5 bases from J; junction bases left unmatched: 10. The germline gives CDR1 LNHDA, CDR2 SQIVND (reference sequence). CDR3 sequence reads: CASNDFDRDYGYTF. For the CDR3, the DNA is TGTGCCAGTAACGACTTTGACAGGGATTATGGCTACACCTTC.

This rearrangement joins TRBV6-5 to TRBJ2-7; D is uncertain. CDR1 is MNHEY and CDR2 is SVGAGI in the germline V gene. The CDR3 has 15 amino acids. V was pared by 0 bases and J by 2 bases, with 11 bases between. The CDR3 nucleotides read TGTGCCAGCAGTTACTCGAACAGATTACCCTACGAGCAGTACTTC. Translation gives CASSYSNRLPYEQYF.

The V call is TRBV7-8, the J call TRBJ2-1, with 11 bases fitting TRBD2. Losses at the gene ends were 6 bases for V and 0 bases for J; bases not matched to a gene: 7. Germline V lookup: CDR1 SGHVS, CDR2 FQNEAQ. The CDR3 sequence is 17 residues long. For the CDR3, the DNA is TGTGCCAGCAGACCAACTAGCGGGGGAAGCTCCTACAATGAGCAGTTCTTC. This encodes CASRPTSGGSSYNEQFF.

The rearrangement joins TRBV11-2 to TRBJ2-1, with 12 nucleotides matching TRBD1. This CDR3 comprises 16 residues. V was pared by 5 bases and J by 5 bases, with 7 bases of the junction left unmatched. Germline CDR1 SGHAT, CDR2 FQNNGV. The CDR3 region is CASSPGTGGKDNEQFF. The CDR3 DNA reads TGTGCCAGCAGCCCGGGGACAGGGGGCAAGGACAATGAGCAGTTCTTC.

J is TRBJ2-6 and V is TRBV4-1; D possibly corresponds to TRBD2 (7 bases). Germline V gene sequence: CDR1 MGHRA, CDR2 YSYEKL. Trimming cost V 0 bases and J 1 base, with 19 bases left between them. This CDR3 has 20 residues. The CDR3 here is CASSQERLREGGSGANVLTF. DNA for the CDR3: TGCGCCAGCAGCCAAGAGAGGTTAAGGGAGGGGGGATCTGGGGCCAACGTCCTGACTTTC.

The gene calls are TRBV5-5 and TRBJ2-2; 9 nucleotides line up with TRBD1. There are 15 residues in the CDR3. CDR1 is SGHKS and CDR2 is YYEKEE in the germline V gene (reference sequence). The V and J ends lost 6 bases and 6 bases, in that order; junction bases with no gene match: 9. The CDR3 nucleotides read TGTGCCAGCATCCCGGGACAGGGTTTTTCCGGGGAGCTGTTTTTT. Translating it yields CASIPGQGFSGELFF.

In its sample, this clone was seen a few times. V and J are TRBV7-9 and TRBJ1-1; unclear D gene. Trimming stripped 1 base from V and 11 bases from J, with 11 bases between. Per the germline V gene, CDR1 is SEHNR and CDR2 is FQNEAQ (reference sequence). The CDR3 runs 12 residues. CDR3 DNA sequence: TGTGCCAGCAGCTTAGAGTCGGGATTGGCTTTCTTT. It translates to CASSLESGLAFF.

This clone was seen a single time. This chain connects TRBV5-1 to TRBJ2-6; unclear D gene. Germline V CDR1 and CDR2: SGHRS, YFSETQ. The CDR3 sequence is 15 residues long. V gave up 0 bases and J gave up 2 bases, with 6 bases separating them. CDR3 region: CASSLAGAGANVLTF. The DNA of the CDR3 is TGCGCCAGCAGCTTGGCCGGAGCTGGGGCCAACGTCCTGACTTTC. The full variable domain, with the rest looked up from reference TRBV5-1 and TRBJ2-6, is KAGVTQTPRYLIKTRGQQVTLSCSPISGHRSVSWYQQTPGQGLQFLFEYFSETQRNKGNFPGRFSGRQFSNSRSEMNVSTLELGDSALYLCASSLAGAGANVLTFGAGSRLTVL.

The gene calls are TRBV18 and TRBJ2-1; a possible D gene is TRBD1 (5 bases). V lost 0 bases, J lost 4 bases, and 13 bases lay in between. This CDR3 is 16 amino acids long. Germline values: CDR1 KGHSH, CDR2 LQKENI. CDR3: CASSPPRGSQYNEQFF. The CDR3 nucleotides are TGTGCCAGCTCACCACCAAGGGGATCCCAATACAATGAGCAGTTCTTC.

J is TRBJ2-3 and V is TRBV7-6; D possibly corresponds to TRBD2 (5 bases). The CDR3 covers 15 residues. CDR1 SGHVS and CDR2 FNYEAQ come from the germline V gene. V lost 3 bases and J lost 3, with 13 bases in between. The CDR3 DNA follows: TGTGCCAGCAGCTTTGGGGTTCGGGATACAGATACGCAGTATTTT. Translating gives CASSFGVRDTDTQYF. Full variable domain (remainder filled in from reference TRBV7-6 and TRBJ2-3): GAGVSQSPRYKVTKRGQDVALRCDPISGHVSLYWYRQALGQGPEFLTYFNYEAQQDKSGLPNDRFSAERPEGSISTLTIQRTEQRDSAMYRCASSFGVRDTDTQYFGPGTRLTVL.

This clone was seen once. The chain recombines TRBV4-2 with TRBJ2-2; possible D gene TRBD2, 5 bases. The CDR3 loop spans 15 amino acids. The V and J ends lost 1 base and 1 base respectively, with 7 bases between them. Germline lookup yields CDR1 LGHNA and CDR2 YNFKEQ. CDR3 sequence (DNA): TGTGCCAGCAGCCAAGGGGAGCGGAACACCGGGGAGCTGTTTTTT. Its translation: CASSQGERNTGELFF.

This chain connects TRBV1 to TRBJ2-1; the D segment call TRBD2 is taken from the table without a DNA check. TRBV1 is a listed pseudogene. The CDR3 has 21 residues. The CDR3 here is CTSPPMLLEIPGLVGSNEQFF. The CDR3 nucleotides read TGCACCAGCCCCCCAATGCTCCTCGAAATACCGGGACTAGTCGGGAGTAATGAGCAGTTCTTC.

This clone was recorded once. The CDR3 DNA is TGTGCCAGCAGCTTGGGGGGGGGAGCGAGCGGAAACACCATATATTTT. It yields the protein CASSLGGGASGNTIYF. This sequence joins TRBV5-4 and TRBJ1-3; a weak D match, TRBD1 (5 bases). V lost 0 bases and J lost 4, with 14 bases in between. Germline V lookup: CDR1 SGHNT, CDR2 YYREEE (reference sequence). The CDR3 loop spans 16 amino acids.

This chain uses TRBV27 with TRBJ2-1, with TRBD2 matching 10 bases. V lost 3 bases and J lost 8; bases outside the gene matches: 19. This CDR3 has 19 amino acids. Germline CDR1 MNHEY, CDR2 SMNVEV (reference sequence). CDR3: CASSLYRPSASGSFYEQFF. The CDR3 bases are TGTGCCAGCAGTTTGTACAGGCCTTCGGCTAGCGGGAGTTTCTATGAGCAGTTCTTC.